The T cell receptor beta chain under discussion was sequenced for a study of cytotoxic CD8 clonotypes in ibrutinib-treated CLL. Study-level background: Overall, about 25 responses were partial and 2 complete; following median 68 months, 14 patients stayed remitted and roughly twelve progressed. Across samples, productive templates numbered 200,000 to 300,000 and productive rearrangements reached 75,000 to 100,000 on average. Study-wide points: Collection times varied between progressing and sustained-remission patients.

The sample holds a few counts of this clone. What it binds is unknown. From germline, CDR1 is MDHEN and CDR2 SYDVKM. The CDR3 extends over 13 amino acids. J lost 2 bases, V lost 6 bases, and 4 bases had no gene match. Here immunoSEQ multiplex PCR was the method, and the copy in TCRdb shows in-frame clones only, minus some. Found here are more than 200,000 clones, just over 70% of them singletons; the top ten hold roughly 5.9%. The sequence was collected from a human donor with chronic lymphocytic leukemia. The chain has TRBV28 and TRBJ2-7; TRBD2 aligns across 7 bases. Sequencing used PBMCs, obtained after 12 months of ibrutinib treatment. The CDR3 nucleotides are TGTGCCAGCAGCCCTAGCGGACCCTACGAGCAGTACTTC. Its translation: CASSPSGPYEQYF. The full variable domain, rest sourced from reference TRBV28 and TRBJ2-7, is DVKVTQSSRYLVKRTGEKVFLECVQDMDHENMFWYRQDPGLGLRLIYFSYDVKMKEKGDIPEGYSVSREKKERFSLILESASTNQTSMYLCASSPSGPYEQYFGPGTRLTVT.